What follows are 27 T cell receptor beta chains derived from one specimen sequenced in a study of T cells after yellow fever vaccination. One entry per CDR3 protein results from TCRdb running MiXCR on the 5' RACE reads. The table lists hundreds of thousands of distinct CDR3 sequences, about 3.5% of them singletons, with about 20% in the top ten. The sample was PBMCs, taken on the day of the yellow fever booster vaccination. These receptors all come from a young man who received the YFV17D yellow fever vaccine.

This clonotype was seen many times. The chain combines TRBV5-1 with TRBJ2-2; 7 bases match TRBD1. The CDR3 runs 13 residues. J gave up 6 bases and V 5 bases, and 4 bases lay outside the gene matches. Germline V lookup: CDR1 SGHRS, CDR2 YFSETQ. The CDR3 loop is CASSTGAAGELFF. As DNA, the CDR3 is TGCGCCAGCAGTACAGGGGCAGCCGGGGAGCTGTTTTTT. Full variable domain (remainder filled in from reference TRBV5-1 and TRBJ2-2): KAGVTQTPRYLIKTRGQQVTLSCSPISGHRSVSWYQQTPGQGLQFLFEYFSETQRNKGNFPGRFSGRQFSNSRSEMNVSTLELGDSALYLCASSTGAAGELFFGEGSRLTVL.

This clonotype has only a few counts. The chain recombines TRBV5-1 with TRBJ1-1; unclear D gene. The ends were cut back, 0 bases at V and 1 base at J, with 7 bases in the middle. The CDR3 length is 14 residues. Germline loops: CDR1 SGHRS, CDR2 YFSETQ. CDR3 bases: TGCGCCAGCAGCTTGGGGCCAGCGAACACTGAAGCTTTCTTT. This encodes CASSLGPANTEAFF.

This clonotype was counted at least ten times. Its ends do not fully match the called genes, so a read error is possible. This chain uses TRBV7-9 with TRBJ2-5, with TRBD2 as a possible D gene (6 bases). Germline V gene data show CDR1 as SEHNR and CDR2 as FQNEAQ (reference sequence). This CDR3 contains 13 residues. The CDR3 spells CASGLPTQVTQYF. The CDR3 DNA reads TGTGCCAGCGGACTACCGACCCAAGTGACCCAGTACTTC.

The DNA of the CDR3 is TGCAGCGGGGGGAAGGGGGCCACTGAAGCTTTCTTT. Protein product: CSGGKGATEAFF. The genes are TRBV29-1 and TRBJ1-1; 7 bases map to TRBD1. The CDR3 has 12 amino acids. From germline, CDR1 is SQVTM and CDR2 ANQGSEA. With 7 bases clipped from V and 4 bases from J, the junction kept 6 bases outside the gene matches. The full variable domain, in which reference TRBV29-1 and TRBJ1-1 provide the parts outside the CDR3, is SAVISQKPSRDICQRGTSLTIQCQVDSQVTMMFWYRQQPGQSLTLIATANQGSEATYESGFVIDKFPISRPNLTFSTLTVSNMSPEDSSIYLCSGGKGATEAFFGQGTRLTVV.

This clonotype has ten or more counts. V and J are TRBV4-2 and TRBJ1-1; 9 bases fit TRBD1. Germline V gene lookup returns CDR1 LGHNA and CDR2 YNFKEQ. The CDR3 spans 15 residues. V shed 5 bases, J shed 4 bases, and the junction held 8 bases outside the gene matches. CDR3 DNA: TGTGCCAGCAGCACCGGGACAGGGCGGGCCACTGAAGCTTTCTTT. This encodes CASSTGTGRATEAFF.

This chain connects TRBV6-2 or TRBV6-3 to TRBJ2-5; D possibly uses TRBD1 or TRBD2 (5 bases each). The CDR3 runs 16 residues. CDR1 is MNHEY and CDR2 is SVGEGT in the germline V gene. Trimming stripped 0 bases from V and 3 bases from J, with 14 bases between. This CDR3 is CASSYSTARVEETQYF. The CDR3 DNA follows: TGTGCCAGCAGTTACTCGACAGCGCGGGTTGAAGAGACCCAGTACTTC.

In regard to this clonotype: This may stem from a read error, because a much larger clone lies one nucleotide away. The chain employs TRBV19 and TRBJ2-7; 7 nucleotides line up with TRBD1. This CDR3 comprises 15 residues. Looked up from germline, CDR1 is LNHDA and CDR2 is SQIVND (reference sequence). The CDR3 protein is CDSSYRGEGSYEQYF. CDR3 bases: TGTGACAGTAGCTACAGGGGAGAAGGCTCCTACGAGCAGTACTTC.

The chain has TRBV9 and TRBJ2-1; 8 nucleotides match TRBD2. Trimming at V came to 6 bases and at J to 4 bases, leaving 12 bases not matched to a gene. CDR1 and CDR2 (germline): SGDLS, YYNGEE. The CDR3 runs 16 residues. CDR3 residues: CASTPGGGAIYNEQFF. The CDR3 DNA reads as TGTGCCAGCACCCCGGGGGGGGGGGCTATATACAATGAGCAGTTCTTC. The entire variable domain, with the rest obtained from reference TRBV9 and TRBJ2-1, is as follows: DSGVTQTPKHLITATGQRVTLRCSPRSGDLSVYWYQQSLDQGLQFLIQYYNGEERAKGNILERFSAQQFPDLHSELNLSSLELGDSALYFCASTPGGGAIYNEQFFGPGTRLTVL.

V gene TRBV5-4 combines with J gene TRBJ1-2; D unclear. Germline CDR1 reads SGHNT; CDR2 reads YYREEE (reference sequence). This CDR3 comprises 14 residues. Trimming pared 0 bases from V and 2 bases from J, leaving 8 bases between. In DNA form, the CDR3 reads TGTGCCAGCAGCTTGGACTTGGGCAACTATGGCTACACCTTC. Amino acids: CASSLDLGNYGYTF.

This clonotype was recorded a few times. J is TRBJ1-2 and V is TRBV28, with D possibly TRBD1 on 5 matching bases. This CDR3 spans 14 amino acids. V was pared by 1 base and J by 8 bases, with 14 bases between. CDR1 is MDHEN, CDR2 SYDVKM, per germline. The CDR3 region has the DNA TGTGCCAGCAGTTTATCCGCAGGGTCCCACGGCTACACCTTC. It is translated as CASSLSAGSHGYTF.

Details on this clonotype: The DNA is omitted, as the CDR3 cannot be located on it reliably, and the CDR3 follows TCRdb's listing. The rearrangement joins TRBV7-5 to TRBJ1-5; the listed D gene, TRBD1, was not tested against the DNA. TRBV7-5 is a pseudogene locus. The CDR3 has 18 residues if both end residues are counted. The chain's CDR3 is CISVPEAADRDRDQPQHF.

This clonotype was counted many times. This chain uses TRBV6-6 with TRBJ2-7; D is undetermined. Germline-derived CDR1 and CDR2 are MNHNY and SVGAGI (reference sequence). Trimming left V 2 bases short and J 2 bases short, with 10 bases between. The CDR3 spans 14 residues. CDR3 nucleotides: TGTGCCAGCAGTTACGGGCCCCCTACCTACGAGCAGTACTTC. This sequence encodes CASSYGPPTYEQYF.

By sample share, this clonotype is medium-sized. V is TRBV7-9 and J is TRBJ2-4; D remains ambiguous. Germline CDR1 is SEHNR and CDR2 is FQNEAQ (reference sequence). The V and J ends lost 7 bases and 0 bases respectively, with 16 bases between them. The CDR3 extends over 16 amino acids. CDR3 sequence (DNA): TGTGCCAGCACCCCTCCAGAGGAACTAGCCAAAAACATTCAGTACTTC. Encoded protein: CASTPPEELAKNIQYF.

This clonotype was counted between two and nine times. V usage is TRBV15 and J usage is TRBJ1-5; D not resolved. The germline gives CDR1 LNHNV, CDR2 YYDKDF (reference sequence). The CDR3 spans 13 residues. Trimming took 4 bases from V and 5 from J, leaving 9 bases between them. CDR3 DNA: TGTGCCACCAGCATAGTGCTAGATCAGCCCCAGCATTTT. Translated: CATSIVLDQPQHF.

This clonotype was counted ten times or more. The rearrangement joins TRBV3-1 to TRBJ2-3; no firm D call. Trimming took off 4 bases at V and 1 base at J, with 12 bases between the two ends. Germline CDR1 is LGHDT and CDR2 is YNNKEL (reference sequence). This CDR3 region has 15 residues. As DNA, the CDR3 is TGTGCCAGCAGCCCGTATGCGGAAGGCACAGATACGCAGTATTTT. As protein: CASSPYAEGTDTQYF.

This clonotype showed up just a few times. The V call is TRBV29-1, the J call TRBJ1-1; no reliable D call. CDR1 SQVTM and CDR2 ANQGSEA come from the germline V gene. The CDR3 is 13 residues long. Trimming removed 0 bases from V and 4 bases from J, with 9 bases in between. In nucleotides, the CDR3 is TGCAGCGTTGAAGAGGGCTTCGGCACTGAAGCTTTCTTT. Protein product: CSVEEGFGTEAFF. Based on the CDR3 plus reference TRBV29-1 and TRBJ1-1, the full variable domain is SAVISQKPSRDICQRGTSLTIQCQVDSQVTMMFWYRQQPGQSLTLIATANQGSEATYESGFVIDKFPISRPNLTFSTLTVSNMSPEDSSIYLCSVEEGFGTEAFFGQGTRLTVV.

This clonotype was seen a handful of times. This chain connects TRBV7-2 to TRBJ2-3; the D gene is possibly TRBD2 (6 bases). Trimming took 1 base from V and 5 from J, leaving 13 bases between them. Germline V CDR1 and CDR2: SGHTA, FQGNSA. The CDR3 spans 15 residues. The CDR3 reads CASSLGGRGEDTQYF. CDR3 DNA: TGTGCCAGCAGCTTAGGCGGACGCGGGGAAGATACGCAGTATTTT.

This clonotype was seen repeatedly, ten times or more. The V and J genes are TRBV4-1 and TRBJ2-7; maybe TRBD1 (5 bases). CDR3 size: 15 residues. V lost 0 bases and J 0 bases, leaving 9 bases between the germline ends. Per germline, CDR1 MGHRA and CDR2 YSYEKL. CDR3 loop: CASSQEAGPSYEQYF. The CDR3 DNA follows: TGCGCCAGCAGCCAAGAGGCAGGGCCCTCCTACGAGCAGTACTTC.

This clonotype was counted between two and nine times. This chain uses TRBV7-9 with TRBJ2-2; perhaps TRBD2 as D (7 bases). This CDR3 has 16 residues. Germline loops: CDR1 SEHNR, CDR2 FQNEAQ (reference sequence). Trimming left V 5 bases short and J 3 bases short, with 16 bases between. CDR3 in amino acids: CASSPSGGHHTGELFF. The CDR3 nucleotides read TGTGCCAGCAGCCCGTCGGGGGGCCACCACACCGGGGAGCTGTTTTTT. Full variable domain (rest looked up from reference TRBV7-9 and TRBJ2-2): DTGVSQNPRHKITKRGQNVTFRCDPISEHNRLYWYRQTLGQGPEFLTYFQNEAQLEKSRLLSDRFSAERPKGSFSTLEIQRTEQGDSAMYLCASSPSGGHHTGELFFGEGSRLTVL.

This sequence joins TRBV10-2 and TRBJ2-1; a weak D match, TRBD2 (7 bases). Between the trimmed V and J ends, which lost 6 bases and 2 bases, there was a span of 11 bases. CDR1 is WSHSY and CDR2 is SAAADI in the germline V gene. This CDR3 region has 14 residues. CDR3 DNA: TGCGCCAGCAGGGGGGGGGGCCCCTACAATGAGCAGTTCTTC. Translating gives CASRGGGPYNEQFF.

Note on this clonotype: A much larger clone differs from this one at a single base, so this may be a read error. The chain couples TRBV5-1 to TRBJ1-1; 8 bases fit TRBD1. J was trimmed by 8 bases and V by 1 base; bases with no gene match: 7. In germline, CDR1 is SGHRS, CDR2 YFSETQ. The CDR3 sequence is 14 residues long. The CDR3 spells CASSLRTGKAEAFF. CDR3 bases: TGCGCCAGCAGCTTGCGGACAGGGAAAGCAGAAGCTTTCTTT.

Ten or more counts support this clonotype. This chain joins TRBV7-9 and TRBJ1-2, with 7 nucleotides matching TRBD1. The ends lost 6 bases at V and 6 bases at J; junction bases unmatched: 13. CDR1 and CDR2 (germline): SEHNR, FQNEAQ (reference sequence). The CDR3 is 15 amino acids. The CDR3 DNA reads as TGTGCCAGCAGGCCACGTAAGGGACAGCGAAATGGCTACACCTTC. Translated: CASRPRKGQRNGYTF.

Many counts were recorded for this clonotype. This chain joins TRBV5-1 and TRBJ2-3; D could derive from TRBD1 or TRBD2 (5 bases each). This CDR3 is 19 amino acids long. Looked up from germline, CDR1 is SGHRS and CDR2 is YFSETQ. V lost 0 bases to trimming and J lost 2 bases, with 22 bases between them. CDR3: CASSLAMILGRQNTDTQYF. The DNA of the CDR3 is TGCGCCAGCAGCTTGGCCATGATACTAGGACGACAGAACACAGATACGCAGTATTTT.

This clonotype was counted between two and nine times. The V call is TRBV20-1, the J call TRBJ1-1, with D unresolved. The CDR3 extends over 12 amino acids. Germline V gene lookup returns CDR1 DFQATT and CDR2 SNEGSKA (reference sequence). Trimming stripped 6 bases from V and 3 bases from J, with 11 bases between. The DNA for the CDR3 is TGCAGTGCCCTGACCGTCTACACTGAAGCTTTCTTT. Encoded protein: CSALTVYTEAFF.

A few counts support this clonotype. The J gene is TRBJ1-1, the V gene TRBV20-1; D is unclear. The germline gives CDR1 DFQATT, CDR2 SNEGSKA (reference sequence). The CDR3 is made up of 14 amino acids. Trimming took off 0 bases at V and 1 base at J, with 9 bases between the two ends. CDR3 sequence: CSARDPDRNTEAFF. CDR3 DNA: TGCAGTGCTAGAGATCCGGACCGGAACACTGAAGCTTTCTTT.

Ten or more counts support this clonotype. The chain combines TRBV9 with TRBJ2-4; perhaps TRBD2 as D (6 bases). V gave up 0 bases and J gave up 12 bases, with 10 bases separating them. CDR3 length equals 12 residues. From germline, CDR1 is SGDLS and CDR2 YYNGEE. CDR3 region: CASSVAEGNQYF. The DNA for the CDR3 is TGTGCCAGCAGCGTAGCGGAGGGGAATCAGTACTTC.

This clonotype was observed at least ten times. CDR3 loop: CASQAKRRGVPTDTQYF. CDR3 DNA: TGTGCCAGCCAGGCCAAGAGGAGGGGTGTCCCCACAGATACGCAGTATTTT. This rearrangement joins TRBV2 to TRBJ2-3; possible D gene TRBD2, 6 bases. The CDR3 sequence is 17 residues long. V was clipped by 8 bases and J by 2 bases, with 23 bases between them. Germline V CDR1 and CDR2: SNHLY, FYNNEI.